This record concerns one T cell receptor (beta chain) sequence. In germline, CDR1 is PRHDT, CDR2 FYEKMQ (reference sequence). The CDR3 contains 15 residues. V was shortened by 5 bases and J by 0 bases, with 11 bases between the two germline ends. These data originate in a study of blood T cell repertoires in COVID-19. Study-level information: The analysed material was cDNA or gDNA that came from T cells, B-cell-depleted T cells, or PBMCs.

In the authors' workflow: Estimates of nucleated cell counts were drawn from the amplification of reference gene primers. Assay used: immunoSEQ multiplex PCR; TCRdb lists only in-frame clones, some missing. D and trimming come from the DNA, and the V and J calls and clone size come from that table. This table holds about 280,000 clones, around 93% found once. The specimen sequenced was PBMCs or T cells enriched from blood (not recorded which). The rearrangement links TRBV13 to TRBJ1-3, with D maybe TRBD1 (5 bases). The origin of this receptor is a man aged 35 to 55 who had been exposed to COVID-19. CDR3: CASSADGHSGNTIYF. The DNA for the CDR3 is TGTGCCAGCAGCGCGGACGGACACTCTGGAAACACCATATATTTT.